One and the same sample provided the 5 T cell receptor beta chains below, sequenced in a study of identifying expanded T cells in peripheral blood. Method: immunoSEQ multiplex PCR; TCRdb's copy keeps in-frame clones and lacks some. Of about 97,000 clones listed, around 88% were seen once; the top ten hold roughly 15%. Material: blood. The receptors were gathered from a person aged 18 to 75 in good health.

The chain combines TRBV18 with TRBJ2-6; no definite D call. Germline V gene data show CDR1 as KGHSH and CDR2 as LQKENI. Trimming cost V 0 bases and J 0 bases, with 6 bases left between them. CDR3 length: 16 amino acids. The CDR3 loop reads CASSPPVLSGANVLTF. In DNA, the CDR3 is TGTGCCAGCTCACCACCGGTACTCTCTGGGGCCAACGTCCTGACTTTC.

V and J are TRBV7-7 and TRBJ2-7; possibly TRBD2 for D (5 bases). The length of the CDR3 is 12 residues. V was trimmed by 0 bases and J by 7 bases, leaving 7 bases between them. The germline gives CDR1 SSHAT, CDR2 FNYEAQ (reference sequence). CDR3 sequence: CASSLAGGEQYF. DNA of the CDR3: TGTGCCAGCAGCTTAGCCGGAGGAGAGCAGTACTTC.

The chain links TRBV29-1 to TRBJ1-1; D unresolved. This CDR3 region has 15 residues. Trimming took off 1 base at V and 0 bases at J, with 12 bases between the two ends. The germline V gene encodes CDR1 SQVTM and CDR2 ANQGSEA. CDR3 sequence reads: CSVEVEADLNTEAFF. In DNA, the CDR3 is TGCAGCGTTGAAGTTGAGGCAGACCTGAACACTGAAGCTTTCTTT.

The rearrangement links TRBV27 to TRBJ2-3, with 8 bases identical to TRBD1. V dropped 1 base and J dropped 0; count of bases not matched to a gene: 6. The CDR3 is 17 amino acids. Looked up from germline, CDR1 is MNHEY and CDR2 is SMNVEV (reference sequence). CDR3 bases: TGTGCCAGCAGTTTATGGACAGGGCCAAGTAGCACAGATACGCAGTATTTT. Its translation: CASSLWTGPSSTDTQYF.

This rearrangement joins TRBV15 to TRBJ2-3; 7 nucleotides agree with TRBD1. CDR3 length: 14 residues. J lost 11 bases, V lost 4 bases, and 12 bases had no gene match. Germline V gives CDR1 LNHNV, CDR2 YYDKDF (reference sequence). Here the CDR3 DNA reads TGTGCCACCAGCAAGGGTTCCCAGGGGGAAAAGCAGTATTTT. Encoded protein: CATSKGSQGEKQYF.